Each of the 7 T cell receptor beta chains below was sequenced from the same sample in a study of OX40 agonist ivuxolimab in advanced cancers. Clones were read by immunoSEQ multiplex PCR, and TCRdb kept only the in-frame ones, dropping some. The sample has 90,000 to 100,000 clones, more than 85% seen once. This specimen was CD4+ or CD8+ T cells sorted from blood, taken in a trial of the OX40 agonist ivuxolimab. These receptors came from an adult with an advanced solid tumor such as melanoma, head and neck, liver or kidney cancer.

The table lists this clone with many counts. The genes are TRBV7-8 and TRBJ1-3, with no clear D. Germline-derived CDR1 and CDR2 are SGHVS and FQNEAQ. The ends were cut back, 1 base at V and 8 bases at J, with 6 bases in the middle. This CDR3 has 12 residues. CDR3 nucleotide sequence: TGTGCCAGCAGCTTAGGGGAGGACACCATATATTTT. Translating gives CASSLGEDTIYF.

The chain carries TRBV5-1 and TRBJ2-6; D is ambiguous. Germline values: CDR1 SGHRS, CDR2 YFSETQ. The CDR3 covers 15 residues. The V end lost 0 bases, the J end lost 0 bases, and 4 bases lay between the germline ends. CDR3 in DNA: TGCGCCAGCAGCTTGGAAGCCTCTGGGGCCAACGTCCTGACTTTC. Protein sequence: CASSLEASGANVLTF.

CDR3 in DNA: TGCAGCGTTGTAGCAGGCACTGAAGCTTTCTTT. It is translated as CSVVAGTEAFF. The chain recombines TRBV29-1 with TRBJ1-1; D unresolved. V was clipped by 4 bases and J by 4 bases, with 7 bases between them. Per the germline V gene, CDR1 is SQVTM and CDR2 is ANQGSEA. The CDR3 contains 11 residues.

The rearrangement uses TRBV6-5 and TRBJ1-2, with D unclear. V was cut by 5 bases and J by 4 bases, with 11 bases left in between. The V gene's germline CDR1 is MNHEY and CDR2 SVGAGI. The CDR3 runs to 13 residues. The CDR3: CASSNTRTYGYTF. CDR3 DNA: TGTGCCAGCAGTAACACTCGGACCTATGGCTACACCTTC.

This sequence joins TRBV2 and TRBJ2-7; D is possibly TRBD2 (6 bases). V shed 6 bases and J shed 3 bases, with 9 bases lying between them. CDR3 length: 12 amino acids. CDR1 is SNHLY and CDR2 is FYNNEI in the germline V gene. This CDR3 reads CASRGDFYEQYV. The CDR3 DNA sequence: TGTGCCAGCAGGGGGGACTTCTACGAGCAGTACGTC.

The chain is built from TRBV5-4 and TRBJ2-7; perhaps TRBD2 as D (7 bases). Germline CDR1 is SGHNT and CDR2 is YYREEE (reference sequence). The CDR3 contains 18 residues. The V end was cut by 4 bases, the J end by 7 bases, with 30 bases between. CDR3 DNA sequence: TGTGCCAGCAGCCCGGAGGGGGGGACTTCTACGTTAGTCGGAGAGCAGTACTTC. This gives the protein CASSPEGGTSTLVGEQYF.

The chain recombines TRBV18 with TRBJ2-3; TRBD1 aligns across 8 bases. Germline values: CDR1 KGHSH, CDR2 LQKENI. V dropped 4 bases and J dropped 1; count of bases not matched to a gene: 7. CDR3 size: 16 residues. The CDR3 loop is CASSRGPGQGTDTQYF. The CDR3 region has the DNA TGTGCCAGCTCACGGGGACCGGGACAGGGCACAGATACGCAGTATTTT.